This paragraph covers one TCR beta chain sequence. Its antigen is currently unknown. This sample was taken from a study of cytomegalovirus exposure and HLA in healthy donors. General study points: That first-cohort TCR clusters tended to co-occur in the roughly 130 validation repertoires was found in a later analysis. A few CMV-associated chains were confirmed in vitro to be specific for CMV antigens.

The data were produced by immunoSEQ multiplex PCR, yet TCRdb's version contains in-frame clones alone and is incomplete. The sample gives 110,000 or so clones, about 88% of which show up once; less than 4.5% is in the top ten. The clonotype comes from a man younger than 30 in good health and CMV-seropositive. The sample taken for sequencing was PBMCs.

DNA of the CDR3: TGCGCCAGTTGCCGGGATCATAATGAAAAACTGTTTTTT. Translation gives CASCRDHNEKLFF. The chain couples TRBV10-2 to TRBJ1-4; D remains ambiguous. The germline gives CDR1 WSHSY, CDR2 SAAADI. The CDR3 extends over 13 amino acids. The ends were cut back, 9 bases at V and 4 bases at J, with 12 bases in the middle.